This entry concerns a single T cell receptor (beta chain). Sequencing was performed with immunoSEQ multiplex PCR; in TCRdb, only in-frame clones are kept and a portion is missing. The data hold about 120,000 clones, with roughly 79% observed a single time. This record belongs to a study of blood T cell repertoires in COVID-19. Study-level background: The cDNA or gDNA used as material had been derived from T cells, B-cell-depleted T cells, or PBMCs.

The germline CDR1 and CDR2 sequences are MNHEY and SMNVEV (reference sequence). Trimming took 5 bases from V and 2 from J; bases not matched to a gene: 12. The CDR3 spans 18 residues. What was sequenced was peripheral blood. The TCR was taken from a human donor in a cohort sampled during active COVID-19. J is TRBJ2-6 and V is TRBV27; 7 bases map to TRBD1. The DNA of the CDR3 is TGTGCCAGCAGTCCTTACCCCAACACAGGGGCTGGGGCCAACGTCCTGACTTTC. It specifies CASSPYPNTGAGANVLTF.